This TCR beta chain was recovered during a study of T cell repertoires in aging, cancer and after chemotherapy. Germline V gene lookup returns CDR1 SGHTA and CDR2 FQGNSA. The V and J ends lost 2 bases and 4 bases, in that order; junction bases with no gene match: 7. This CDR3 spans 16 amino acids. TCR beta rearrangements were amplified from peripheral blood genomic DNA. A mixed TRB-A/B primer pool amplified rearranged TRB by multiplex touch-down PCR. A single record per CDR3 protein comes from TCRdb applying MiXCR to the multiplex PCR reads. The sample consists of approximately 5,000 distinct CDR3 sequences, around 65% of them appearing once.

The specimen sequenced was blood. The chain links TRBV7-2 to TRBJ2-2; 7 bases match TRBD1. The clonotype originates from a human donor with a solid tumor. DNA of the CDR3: TGTGCCAGCAGCTTATTGACTGCAGGGGGCACCGGGGAGCTGTTTTTT. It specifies CASSLLTAGGTGELFF. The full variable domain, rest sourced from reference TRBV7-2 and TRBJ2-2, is GAGVSQSPSNKVTEKGKDVELRCDPISGHTALYWYRQSLGQGLEFLIYFQGNSAPDKSGLPSDRFSAERTGGSVSTLTIQRTQQEDSAVYLCASSLLTAGGTGELFFGEGSRLTVL.